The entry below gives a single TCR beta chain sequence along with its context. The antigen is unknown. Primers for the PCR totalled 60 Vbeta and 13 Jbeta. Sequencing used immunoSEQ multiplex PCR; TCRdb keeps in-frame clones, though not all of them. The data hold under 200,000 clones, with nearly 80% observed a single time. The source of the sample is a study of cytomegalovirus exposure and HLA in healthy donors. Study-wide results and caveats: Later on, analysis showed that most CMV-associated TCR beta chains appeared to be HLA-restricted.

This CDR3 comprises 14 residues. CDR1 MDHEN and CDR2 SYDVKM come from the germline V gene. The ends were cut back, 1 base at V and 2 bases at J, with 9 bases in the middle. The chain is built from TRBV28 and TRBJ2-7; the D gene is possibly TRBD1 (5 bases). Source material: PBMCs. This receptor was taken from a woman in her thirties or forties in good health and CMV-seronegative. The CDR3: CASSLSQGTYEQYF. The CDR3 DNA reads TGTGCCAGCAGTTTATCCCAGGGAACCTACGAGCAGTACTTC. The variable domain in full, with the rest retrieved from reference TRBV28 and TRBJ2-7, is DVKVTQSSRYLVKRTGEKVFLECVQDMDHENMFWYRQDPGLGLRLIYFSYDVKMKEKGDIPEGYSVSREKKERFSLILESASTNQTSMYLCASSLSQGTYEQYFGPGTRLTVT.